Below are 14 T cell receptor beta chains sequenced from a single sample in a study of CD8 T cells in ankylosing spondylitis. TCRdb recomputed calls from the 5' RACE reads with MiXCR, one row per CDR3 protein. This sample has tens of thousands of distinct CDR3 sequences, with less than 4% found just once. The specimen was blood, either unsorted or a sorted T cell fraction (not recorded which). These TCRs come from a male donor with ankylosing spondylitis or in good health (not recorded which).

This clonotype was counted ten times or more. The chain combines TRBV9 with TRBJ2-2; possibly TRBD2 for D (7 bases). This CDR3 is 17 amino acids long. Trimming pared 2 bases from V and 0 bases from J, leaving 14 bases between. CDR1 and CDR2 (germline): SGDLS, YYNGEE. The CDR3 sequence: CASSVIRGASNTGELFF. CDR3 nucleotide sequence: TGTGCCAGCAGCGTGATTCGGGGGGCCTCGAACACCGGGGAGCTGTTTTTT.

The sample holds many counts of this clonotype. This rearrangement joins TRBV9 to TRBJ2-3, with D maybe TRBD2 (6 bases). Germline V lookup: CDR1 SGDLS, CDR2 YYNGEE. The CDR3 sequence is 13 residues long. Trimming cost V 1 base and J 5 bases, with 8 bases left between them. CDR3 residues: CASSVMGGDTQYF. The CDR3 coding sequence is TGTGCCAGCAGCGTAATGGGAGGAGATACGCAGTATTTT.

In this sample, this clonotype turned up many times. The J gene is TRBJ2-1, the V gene TRBV9, with 10 bases identical to TRBD2. The CDR3 is made up of 15 amino acids. Trimming at V came to 4 bases and at J to 8 bases, leaving 9 bases not matched to a gene. Germline CDR1 is SGDLS and CDR2 is YYNGEE. CDR3 region: CASSKTGTSVHEQFF. Written as DNA, the CDR3 is TGTGCCAGCAGCAAGACCGGGACTAGCGTCCATGAGCAGTTCTTC.

This clonotype has a count of ten or more. This rearrangement joins TRBV9 to TRBJ2-3, with 7 positions matching TRBD2. The CDR3 covers 15 residues. Germline V gene lookup returns CDR1 SGDLS and CDR2 YYNGEE. Trimming cost V 10 bases and J 0 bases; bases outside gene matches: 11. The CDR3 region is CASGRGVTSTDTQYF. In DNA form, the CDR3 reads TGTGCCTCCGGCCGGGGGGTAACTAGCACAGATACGCAGTATTTT.

This clonotype was detected ten times or more. This sequence joins TRBV7-2 and TRBJ2-7; 9 bases agree with TRBD2. The V segment lost 2 bases and the J segment 7 bases; nucleotides outside the gene matches: 12. The CDR3 is made up of 16 amino acids. CDR1 is SGHTA, CDR2 FQGNSA, per germline. Here the CDR3 reads CASSLPEREVGREQYV. The CDR3 nucleotides read TGTGCCAGCAGCTTACCCGAGCGGGAGGTGGGGCGGGAGCAGTACGTC.

This clonotype was recorded at least ten times. The chain recombines TRBV9 with TRBJ2-1; 12 nucleotides line up with TRBD2. V gave up 4 bases and J gave up 14 bases; unmatched junction bases: 7. The CDR3 consists of 13 residues. Germline assignment: CDR1 SGDLS and CDR2 YYNGEE. The CDR3 DNA is TGTGCCAGCAGCACCCGACTAGCGGGAGACGAGTTCTTC. Encoded protein: CASSTRLAGDEFF.

This clonotype was seen at least ten times. The chain recombines TRBV9 with TRBJ1-3; D might be TRBD1 (6 bases). Trimming left V 3 bases short and J 0 bases short, with 10 bases between. The CDR3 covers 15 residues. CDR1 is SGDLS, CDR2 YYNGEE, per germline. CDR3 in amino acids: CASSAGQYSGNTIYF. CDR3 DNA: TGTGCCAGCAGCGCAGGACAGTACTCTGGAAACACCATATATTTT.

This clonotype came up many times. The V gene is TRBV9, the J gene TRBJ2-2, with 8 bases aligning to TRBD2. J gave up 4 bases and V 0 bases, and 5 bases lay outside the gene matches. The V gene's germline CDR1 is SGDLS and CDR2 YYNGEE. CDR3 length: 16 amino acids. CDR3 nucleotides: TGTGCCAGCAGCGTAGGGGGGGGACTAGTCACCGGGGAGCTGTTTTTT. It yields the protein CASSVGGGLVTGELFF.

This clonotype was observed many times. The V call is TRBV9, the J call TRBJ2-1; D is uncertain. The germline V gene has CDR1 SGDLS and CDR2 YYNGEE. V was cut by 0 bases and J by 5 bases, with 15 bases left in between. The CDR3 extends over 16 amino acids. The CDR3 DNA reads TGTGCCAGCAGCGTAGCGGGCGGTGGCCTCCACAATGAGCAGTTCTTC. Translating gives CASSVAGGGLHNEQFF.

This clonotype was observed many times. This chain connects TRBV9 to TRBJ1-2; D is possibly TRBD1 (6 bases). CDR1 and CDR2 (germline): SGDLS, YYNGEE. V gave up 0 bases and J gave up 3 bases, with 9 bases separating them. There are 14 residues in the CDR3. The CDR3, as DNA: TGTGCCAGCAGCGTAGGCAGGGGTGACTATGGCTACACCTTC. Its translation is CASSVGRGDYGYTF.

In its sample, this clonotype was seen many times. This rearrangement joins TRBV9 to TRBJ2-3; D unresolved. The CDR3 is 15 amino acids. V gave up 3 bases and J gave up 6 bases, with 17 bases separating them. Germline CDR1 SGDLS, CDR2 YYNGEE. CDR3 region: CASSGGWATSDTQYF. The CDR3 region has the DNA TGTGCCAGCAGCGGCGGCTGGGCTACCTCGGATACGCAGTATTTT.

The sample holds many counts of this clonotype. The CDR3, as DNA: TGTGCCAGCAGCCCCCCAGGGGGGCGCGAGACCCAGTACTTC. This translates into CASSPPGGRETQYF. The chain combines TRBV9 with TRBJ2-5; D is perhaps TRBD1 (7 bases). Germline loops: CDR1 SGDLS, CDR2 YYNGEE. The CDR3 loop spans 14 amino acids. V was trimmed by 4 bases and J by 5 bases, leaving 15 bases between them.

This clonotype was recorded many times. The chain is built from TRBV9 and TRBJ2-2; D remains ambiguous. Germline CDR1 is SGDLS and CDR2 is YYNGEE. Deletions cut 0 bases from V and 3 bases from J, with 6 bases between. The CDR3 is 14 residues long. For the CDR3, the DNA is TGTGCCAGCAGCGTAGTCCCCGACACCGGGGAGCTGTTTTTT. Translated, it gives CASSVVPDTGELFF.

This clonotype was observed many times. V gene TRBV9 combines with J gene TRBJ2-3, with D possibly TRBD2 on 6 matching bases. V dropped 4 bases and J dropped 6 bases, with 24 bases sitting between them. This CDR3 contains 17 residues. Germline V CDR1 and CDR2: SGDLS, YYNGEE. The DNA of the CDR3 is TGTGCCAGCAGCCCACAAGCCAGCGGGTCCTCCAGGGATACGCAGTATTTT. Translation: CASSPQASGSSRDTQYF. The whole variable domain, filled in from reference TRBV9 and TRBJ2-3, reads DSGVTQTPKHLITATGQRVTLRCSPRSGDLSVYWYQQSLDQGLQFLIQYYNGEERAKGNILERFSAQQFPDLHSELNLSSLELGDSALYFCASSPQASGSSRDTQYFGPGTRLTVL.